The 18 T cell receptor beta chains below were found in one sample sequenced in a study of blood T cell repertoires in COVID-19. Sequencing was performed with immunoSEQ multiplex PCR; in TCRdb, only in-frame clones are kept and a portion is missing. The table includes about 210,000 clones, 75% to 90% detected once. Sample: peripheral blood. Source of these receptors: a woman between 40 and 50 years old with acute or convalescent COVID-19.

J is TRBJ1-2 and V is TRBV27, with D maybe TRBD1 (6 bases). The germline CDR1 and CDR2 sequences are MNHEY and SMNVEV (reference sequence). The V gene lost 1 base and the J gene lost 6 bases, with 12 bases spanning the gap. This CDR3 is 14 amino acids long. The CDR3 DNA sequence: TGTGCCAGCAGTTTATTGGGGGCACGGGATGGCTACACCTTC. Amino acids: CASSLLGARDGYTF.

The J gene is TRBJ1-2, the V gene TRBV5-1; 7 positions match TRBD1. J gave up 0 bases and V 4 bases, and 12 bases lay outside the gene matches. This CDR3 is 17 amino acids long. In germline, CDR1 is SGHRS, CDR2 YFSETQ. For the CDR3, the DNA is TGCGCCAGCAGCACACCGGAAGGGACAGAAGCTAACTATGGCTACACCTTC. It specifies CASSTPEGTEANYGYTF.

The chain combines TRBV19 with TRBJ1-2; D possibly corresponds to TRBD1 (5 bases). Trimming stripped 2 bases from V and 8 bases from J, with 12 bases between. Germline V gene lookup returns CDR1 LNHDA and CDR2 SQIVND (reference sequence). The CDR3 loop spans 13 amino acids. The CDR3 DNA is TGTGCCAGTAGTATAAATGCAGGGCGAGGCTACACCTTC. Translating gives CASSINAGRGYTF.

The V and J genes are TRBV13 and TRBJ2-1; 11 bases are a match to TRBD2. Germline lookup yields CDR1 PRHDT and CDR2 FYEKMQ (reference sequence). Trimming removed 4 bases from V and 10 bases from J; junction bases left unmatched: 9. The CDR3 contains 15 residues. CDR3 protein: CASSSHLLAGAEQFF. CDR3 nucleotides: TGTGCCAGCAGCTCGCACCTACTAGCGGGGGCCGAGCAGTTCTTC.

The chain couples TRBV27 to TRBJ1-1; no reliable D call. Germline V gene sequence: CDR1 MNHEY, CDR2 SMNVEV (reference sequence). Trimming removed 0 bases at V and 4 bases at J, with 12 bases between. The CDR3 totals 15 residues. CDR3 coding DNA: TGTGCCAGCAGTTTATCTGGCAGGTCGACCACTGAAGCTTTCTTT. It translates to CASSLSGRSTTEAFF.

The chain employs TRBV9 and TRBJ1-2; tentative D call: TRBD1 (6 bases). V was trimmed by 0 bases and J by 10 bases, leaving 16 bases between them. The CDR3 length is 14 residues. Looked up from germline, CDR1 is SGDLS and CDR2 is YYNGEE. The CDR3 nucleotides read TGTGCCAGCAGCGTAGACGATATCGGGACATCCTACACCTTC. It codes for CASSVDDIGTSYTF.

The CDR3 region is CASSPRLGLGSEQYV. In DNA form, the CDR3 reads TGTGCCAGCTCACCAAGGTTAGGTTTAGGGAGCGAGCAGTACGTC. The genes are TRBV18 and TRBJ2-7, with D maybe TRBD2 (5 bases). V lost 2 bases to trimming and J lost 6 bases, with 17 bases between them. The CDR3 runs 15 residues. CDR1 KGHSH and CDR2 LQKENI come from the germline V gene.

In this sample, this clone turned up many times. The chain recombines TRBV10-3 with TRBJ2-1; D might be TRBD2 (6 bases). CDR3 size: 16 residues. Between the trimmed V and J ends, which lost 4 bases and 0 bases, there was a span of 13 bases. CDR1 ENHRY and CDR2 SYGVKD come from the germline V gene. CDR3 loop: CAISGGEKRSYNEQFF. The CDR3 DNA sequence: TGTGCCATCAGTGGGGGGGAAAAGCGCTCCTACAATGAGCAGTTCTTC.

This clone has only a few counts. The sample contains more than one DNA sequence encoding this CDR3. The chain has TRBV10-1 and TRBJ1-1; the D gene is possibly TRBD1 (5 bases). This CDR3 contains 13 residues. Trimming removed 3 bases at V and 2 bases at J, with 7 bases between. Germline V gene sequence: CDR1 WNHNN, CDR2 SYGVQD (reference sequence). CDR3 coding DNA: TGCGCCAGCAGTGAAGGGGCAAACACTGAAGCTTTCTTT. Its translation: CASSEGANTEAFF.

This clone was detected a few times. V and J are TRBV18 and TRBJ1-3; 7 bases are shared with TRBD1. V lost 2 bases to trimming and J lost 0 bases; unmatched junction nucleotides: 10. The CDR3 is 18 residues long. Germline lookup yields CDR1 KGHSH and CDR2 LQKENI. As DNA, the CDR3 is TGTGCCAGCTCACCAACACGGGCGACAGGGAACTCTGGAAACACCATATATTTT. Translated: CASSPTRATGNSGNTIYF.

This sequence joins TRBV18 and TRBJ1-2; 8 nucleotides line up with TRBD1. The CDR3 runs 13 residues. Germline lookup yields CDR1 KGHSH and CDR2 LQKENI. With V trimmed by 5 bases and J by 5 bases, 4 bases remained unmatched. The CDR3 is CASSTGGSYGYTF. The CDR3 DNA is TGTGCCAGCTCAACAGGGGGGAGTTATGGCTACACCTTC. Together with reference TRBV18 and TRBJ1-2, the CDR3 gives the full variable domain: NAGVMQNPRHLVRRRGQEARLRCSPMKGHSHVYWYRQLPEEGLKFMVYLQKENIIDESGMPKERFSAEFPKEGPSILRIQQVVRGDSAAYFCASSTGGSYGYTFGSGTRLTVV.

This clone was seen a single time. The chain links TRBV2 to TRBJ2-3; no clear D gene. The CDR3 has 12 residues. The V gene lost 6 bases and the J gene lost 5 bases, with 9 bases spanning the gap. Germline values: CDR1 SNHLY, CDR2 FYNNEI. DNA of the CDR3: TGTGCCAGCAGGGTCACCAGAGATACGCAGTATTTT. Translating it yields CASRVTRDTQYF.

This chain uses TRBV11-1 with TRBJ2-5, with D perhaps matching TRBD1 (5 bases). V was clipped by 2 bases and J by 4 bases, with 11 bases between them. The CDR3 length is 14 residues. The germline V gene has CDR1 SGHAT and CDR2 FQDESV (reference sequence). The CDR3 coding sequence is TGTGCCAGCAGCTTAAGATTAGGGGCAGAGACCCAGTACTTC. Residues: CASSLRLGAETQYF. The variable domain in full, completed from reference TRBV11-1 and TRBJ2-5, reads EAEVAQSPRYKITEKSQAVAFWCDPISGHATLYWYRQILGQGPELLVQFQDESVVDDSQLPKDRFSAERLKGVDSTLKIQPAELGDSAMYLCASSLRLGAETQYFGPGTRLLVL.

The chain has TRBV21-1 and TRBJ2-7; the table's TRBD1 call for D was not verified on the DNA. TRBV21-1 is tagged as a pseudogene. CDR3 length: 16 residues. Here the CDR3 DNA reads TGTGCCAGCAGCAAAGCAAGGACAGGGGGAATCTACGAGCAGTACGTC. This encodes CASSKARTGGIYEQYV.

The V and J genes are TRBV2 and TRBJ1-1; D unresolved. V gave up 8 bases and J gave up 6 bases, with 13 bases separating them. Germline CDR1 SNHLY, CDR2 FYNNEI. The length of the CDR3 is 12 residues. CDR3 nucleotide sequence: TGTGCCAGCGGAGGTCCAGTTGCTGAAGCTTTCTTT. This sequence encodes CASGGPVAEAFF.

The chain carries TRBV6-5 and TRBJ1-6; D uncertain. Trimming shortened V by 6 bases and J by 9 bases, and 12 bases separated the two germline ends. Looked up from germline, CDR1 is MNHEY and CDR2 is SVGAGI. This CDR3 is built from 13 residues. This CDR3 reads CASRGGEGSPLHF. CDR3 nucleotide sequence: TGTGCCAGCAGGGGCGGAGAGGGTTCACCCCTCCACTTT.

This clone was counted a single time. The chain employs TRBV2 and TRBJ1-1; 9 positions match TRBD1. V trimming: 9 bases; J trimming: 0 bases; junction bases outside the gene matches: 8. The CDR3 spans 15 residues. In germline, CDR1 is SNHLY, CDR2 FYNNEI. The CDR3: CARSGTGIMNTEAFF. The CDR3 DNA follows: TGTGCCAGGTCCGGGACAGGGATTATGAACACTGAAGCTTTCTTT.

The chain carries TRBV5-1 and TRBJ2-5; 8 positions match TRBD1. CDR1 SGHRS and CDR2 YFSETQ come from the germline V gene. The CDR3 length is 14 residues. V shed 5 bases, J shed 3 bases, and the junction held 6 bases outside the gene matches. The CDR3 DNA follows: TGCGCCAGCAGTCCCTTGGACAGGGAAGAGACCCAGTACTTC. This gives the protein CASSPLDREETQYF.